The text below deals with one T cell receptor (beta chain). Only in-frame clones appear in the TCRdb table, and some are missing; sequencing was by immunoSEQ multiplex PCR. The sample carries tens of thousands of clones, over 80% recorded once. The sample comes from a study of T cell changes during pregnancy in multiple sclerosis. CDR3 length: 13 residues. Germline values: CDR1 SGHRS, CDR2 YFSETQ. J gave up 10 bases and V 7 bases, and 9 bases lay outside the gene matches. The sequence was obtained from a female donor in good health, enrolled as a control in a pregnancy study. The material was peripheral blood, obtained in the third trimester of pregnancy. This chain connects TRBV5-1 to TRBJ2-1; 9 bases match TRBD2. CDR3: CASGGGGALEQFF. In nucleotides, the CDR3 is TGCGCCAGCGGCGGCGGGGGGGCTTTGGAGCAGTTCTTC.